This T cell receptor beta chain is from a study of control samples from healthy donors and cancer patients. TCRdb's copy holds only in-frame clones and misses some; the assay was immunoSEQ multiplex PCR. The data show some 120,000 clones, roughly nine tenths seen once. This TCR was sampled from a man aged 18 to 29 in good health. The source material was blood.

DNA for the CDR3: TGTGCCAGTAGTATAGAGGTCAGCAGTGGCTACACCTTC. Residues: CASSIEVSSGYTF. The V gene is TRBV19, the J gene TRBJ1-2; no clear D. CDR1 LNHDA and CDR2 SQIVND come from the germline V gene (reference sequence). This CDR3 has 13 residues. Trimming pared 0 bases from V and 7 bases from J, leaving 9 bases between.